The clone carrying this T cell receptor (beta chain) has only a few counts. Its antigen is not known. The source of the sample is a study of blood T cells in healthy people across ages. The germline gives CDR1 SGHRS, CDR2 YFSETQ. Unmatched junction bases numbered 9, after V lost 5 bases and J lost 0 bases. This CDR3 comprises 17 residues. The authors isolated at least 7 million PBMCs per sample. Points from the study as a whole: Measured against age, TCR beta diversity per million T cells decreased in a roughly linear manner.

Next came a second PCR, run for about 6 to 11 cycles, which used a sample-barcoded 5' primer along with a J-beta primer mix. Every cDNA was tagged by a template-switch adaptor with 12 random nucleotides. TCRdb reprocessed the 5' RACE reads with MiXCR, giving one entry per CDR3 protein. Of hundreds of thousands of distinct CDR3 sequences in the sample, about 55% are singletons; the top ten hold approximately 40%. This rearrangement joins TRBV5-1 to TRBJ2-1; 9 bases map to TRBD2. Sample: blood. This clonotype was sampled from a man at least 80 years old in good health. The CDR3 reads CASSSGGRAPSYNEQFF. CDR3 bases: TGCGCCAGCAGTTCGGGCGGGAGGGCGCCCTCCTACAATGAGCAGTTCTTC. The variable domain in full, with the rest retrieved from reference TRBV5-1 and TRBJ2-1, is KAGVTQTPRYLIKTRGQQVTLSCSPISGHRSVSWYQQTPGQGLQFLFEYFSETQRNKGNFPGRFSGRQFSNSRSEMNVSTLELGDSALYLCASSSGGRAPSYNEQFFGPGTRLTVL.